This T cell receptor beta chain was sequenced in a study of T cells in Graves' hyperthyroidism and ophthalmopathy. Across the study: Peripheral blood samples were taken at initial diagnosis, prior to any treatment.

PBMCs stemmed from around 10 ml fresh peripheral blood. Study-wide results and caveats: By a 13 V-J model, ophthalmopathy was set apart from stable hyperthyroidism.

Trimming took off 0 bases at V and 2 bases at J, with 12 bases between the two ends. The germline V gene encodes CDR1 MNHEY and CDR2 SVGAGI. The CDR3 spans 16 residues. TCR beta CDR3 region amplification was performed from RNA transcripts. Initially, a first-round RT-PCR of the TCR CDR3 employed the HTBI primer set. TCRdb independently ran MiXCR on the multiplex PCR reads; one entry per CDR3 protein. The sample lists about 300,000 distinct CDR3 sequences, about an eighth occurring once. There are many counts of this clonotype. Its antigen is currently unknown. Sequenced input: blood. The chain is built from TRBV6-5 and TRBJ2-3; D is possibly TRBD2 (6 bases). The TCR originated in a woman in her twenties or thirties with Graves' hyperthyroidism that later progressed to Graves' ophthalmopathy. The CDR3 coding sequence is TGTGCCAGCAGTTACTCGAATCTAGCGAACACAGATACGCAGTATTTT. Translated, it gives CASSYSNLANTDTQYF.